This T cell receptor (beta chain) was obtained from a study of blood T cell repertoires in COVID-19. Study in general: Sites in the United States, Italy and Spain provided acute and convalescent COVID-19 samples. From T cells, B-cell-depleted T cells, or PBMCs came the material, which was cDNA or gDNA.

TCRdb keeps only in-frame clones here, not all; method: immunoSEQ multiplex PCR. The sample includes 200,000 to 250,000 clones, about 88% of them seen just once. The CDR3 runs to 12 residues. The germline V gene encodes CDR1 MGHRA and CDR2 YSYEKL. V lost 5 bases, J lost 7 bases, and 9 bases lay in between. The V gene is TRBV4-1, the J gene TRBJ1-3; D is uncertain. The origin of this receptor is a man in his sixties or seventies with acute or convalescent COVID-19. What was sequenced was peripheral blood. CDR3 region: CASSAASNTIYF. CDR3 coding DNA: TGCGCCAGCAGCGCGGCTAGTAACACCATATATTTT.